Included here is one T cell receptor beta chain sequence, with context. Its antigen remains unidentified. TCRdb's table, derived via immunoSEQ multiplex PCR, lists solely in-frame clones and lacks some. The table has around 140,000 clones, roughly 90% seen once. The data were taken from a study of T cell responses to AZD1222 COVID-19 vaccine. Study-level points and caveats: Spike-specific TCR repertoires showed rising breadth and depth after two AZD1222 doses. Repertoires were sampled only after the peak T cell response. It should be noted that donors were predominantly white British and more often female, and clonal diversity was possibly underestimated.

Germline CDR1 and CDR2: GTSNPN and SVGIG (reference sequence). The CDR3 contains 14 residues. V shed 5 bases and J shed 6 bases, with 14 bases lying between them. This TCR derives from an adult who received the AZD1222 COVID-19 vaccine. The source material was peripheral blood, sampled 28 days after the second AZD1222 dose. The chain has TRBV30 and TRBJ1-6, with D perhaps matching TRBD1 (5 bases). The CDR3 spells CAWSGSRFNSPLHF. CDR3 in DNA: TGTGCCTGGTCAGGGAGTAGGTTTAATTCACCCCTCCACTTT.